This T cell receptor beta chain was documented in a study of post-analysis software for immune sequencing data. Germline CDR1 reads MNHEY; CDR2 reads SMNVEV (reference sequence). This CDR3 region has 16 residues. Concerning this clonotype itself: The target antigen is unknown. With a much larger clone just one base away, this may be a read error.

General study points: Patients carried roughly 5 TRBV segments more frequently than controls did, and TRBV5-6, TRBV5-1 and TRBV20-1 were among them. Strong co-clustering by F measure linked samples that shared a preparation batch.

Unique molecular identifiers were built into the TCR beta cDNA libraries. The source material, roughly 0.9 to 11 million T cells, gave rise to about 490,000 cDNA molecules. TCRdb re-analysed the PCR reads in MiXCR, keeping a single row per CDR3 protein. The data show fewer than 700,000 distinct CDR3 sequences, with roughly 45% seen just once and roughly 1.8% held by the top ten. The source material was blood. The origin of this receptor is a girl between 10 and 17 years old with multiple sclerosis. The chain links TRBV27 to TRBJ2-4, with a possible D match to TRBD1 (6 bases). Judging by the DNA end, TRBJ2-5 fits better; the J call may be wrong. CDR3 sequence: CASSLVPRTVSETQYF. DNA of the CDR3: TGTGCCAGCAGTCTAGTCCCTCGGACAGTGTCGGAGACCCAGTACTTC.